Presented here are 13 T cell receptor beta chains from one specimen sequenced in a study of T cells in localized non-small cell lung cancer. Using immunoSEQ multiplex PCR, the repertoire was profiled, and TCRdb retains in-frame clones only, with some absent. This table holds 30,000 to 45,000 clones, approximately 88% found once. This specimen consisted of peripheral blood, obtained before any cancer treatment. These receptors all stem from a woman between 35 and 70 years old with stage I lung adenocarcinoma.

J is TRBJ2-5 and V is TRBV5-1, with D uncertain. In germline, CDR1 is SGHRS, CDR2 YFSETQ. This CDR3 region has 16 residues. Between the trimmed V and J ends, which lost 3 bases and 2 bases, there was a span of 17 bases. CDR3 nucleotide sequence: TGCGCCAGCAGCTGGGCGCTAGGGAAACTACAAGAGACCCAGTACTTC. As protein: CASSWALGKLQETQYF.

The V gene is TRBV18, the J gene TRBJ2-3, with 7 bases that match TRBD1. Losses at the gene ends were 6 bases for V and 6 bases for J; bases not matched to a gene: 3. This CDR3 region has 12 residues. Germline assignment: CDR1 KGHSH and CDR2 LQKENI. DNA of the CDR3: TGTGCCAGCTCGGTACAGGGGGATACGCAGTATTTT. Encoded protein: CASSVQGDTQYF.

This sequence joins TRBV6-6 and TRBJ2-7; a possible D gene is TRBD2 (5 bases). Germline lookup yields CDR1 MNHNY and CDR2 SVGAGI (reference sequence). The CDR3 is made up of 15 amino acids. Trimming stripped 3 bases from V and 0 bases from J, with 12 bases between. The CDR3 sequence is CASSYGGLFSYEQYF. The CDR3 nucleotides are TGTGCCAGCAGTTATGGAGGCCTTTTCTCCTACGAGCAGTACTTC.

The chain links TRBV6-5 to TRBJ1-4, with 7 bases fitting TRBD1. The CDR3 runs 14 residues. Per the germline V gene, CDR1 is MNHEY and CDR2 is SVGAGI. Germline trimming cut 5 bases from V and 8 bases from J; bases unmatched to any gene: 8. This chain's CDR3 is CASSLQGQGEKLFF. In nucleotides, the CDR3 is TGTGCCAGCAGTCTACAGGGGCAGGGCGAAAAACTGTTTTTT.

V gene TRBV27 combines with J gene TRBJ2-7; D gene uncertain. The V gene's germline CDR1 is MNHEY and CDR2 SMNVEV (reference sequence). The CDR3 extends over 15 amino acids. V was cut by 5 bases and J by 0 bases, with 14 bases left in between. The DNA of the CDR3 is TGTGCCAGCAGTCGAATAGCCTCGACCTCCTACGAGCAGTACTTC. Translation gives CASSRIASTSYEQYF.

As for this clone: The CDR3 does not end in the conserved phenylalanine or tryptophan, so this is likely a read error. This chain links TRBV7-3 with TRBJ2-3; 12 bases are shared with TRBD2. V lost 2 bases to trimming and J lost 8 bases; unmatched junction nucleotides: 8. CDR3 size: 16 residues. Germline CDR1 and CDR2: SGHTA and FQGTGA. For the CDR3, the DNA is TGTGCCAGCAGCTTAGTCTCGGCTAGCGGGAGGGGTACGCAGTATGTT. Protein: CASSLVSASGRGTQYV.

This clone was seen only once. V is TRBV9 and J is TRBJ2-3; 10 positions agree with TRBD2. The CDR3 covers 15 residues. Trimming took 0 bases from V and 6 from J; bases not matched to a gene: 4. Germline CDR1 SGDLS, CDR2 YYNGEE. The CDR3 reads CASSVGLAGEDTQYF. For the CDR3, the DNA is TGTGCCAGCAGCGTAGGGCTAGCGGGAGAGGATACGCAGTATTTT. Supplemented by reference TRBV9 and TRBJ2-3, the full variable domain reads DSGVTQTPKHLITATGQRVTLRCSPRSGDLSVYWYQQSLDQGLQFLIQYYNGEERAKGNILERFSAQQFPDLHSELNLSSLELGDSALYFCASSVGLAGEDTQYFGPGTRLTVL.

The J gene is TRBJ1-2, the V gene TRBV25-1; D not certain. Looked up from germline, CDR1 is MGHDK and CDR2 is SYGVNS. V was trimmed by 1 base and J by 8 bases, leaving 17 bases between them. CDR3 length: 15 residues. Here the CDR3 DNA reads TGTGCCAGCAGTGAATGGACTTCCCGGCTAACCGGCTACACCTTC. Translated, it gives CASSEWTSRLTGYTF.

This clone was recorded once. The chain recombines TRBV7-9 with TRBJ2-5, with TRBD2 matching over 11 bases. The V segment lost 4 bases and the J segment 3 bases; nucleotides outside the gene matches: 1. This CDR3 contains 14 residues. Germline V lookup: CDR1 SEHNR, CDR2 FQNEAQ (reference sequence). CDR3 in amino acids: CASSSLAGEETQYF. CDR3 in DNA: TGTGCCAGCAGCTCACTAGCGGGAGAAGAGACCCAGTACTTC. Full variable domain (rest looked up from reference TRBV7-9 and TRBJ2-5): DTGVSQNPRHKITKRGQNVTFRCDPISEHNRLYWYRQTLGQGPEFLTYFQNEAQLEKSRLLSDRFSAERPKGSFSTLEIQRTEQGDSAMYLCASSSLAGEETQYFGPGTRLLVL.

This chain connects TRBV7-2 to TRBJ2-7, with 9 nucleotides matching TRBD2. CDR1 and CDR2 (germline): SGHTA, FQGNSA. CDR3 length: 15 residues. V shed 3 bases and J 0 bases; nucleotides not matched to a gene: 3. The CDR3 DNA reads as TGTGCCAGCAGCTTGCTAGCGGGACACTCCTACGAGCAGTACTTC. Protein sequence: CASSLLAGHSYEQYF.

The V and J genes are TRBV19 and TRBJ2-7; D possibly corresponds to TRBD1 (5 bases). The CDR3 is 15 residues long. V lost 3 bases and J lost 6, with 18 bases in between. CDR1 LNHDA and CDR2 SQIVND come from the germline V gene (reference sequence). CDR3 sequence reads: CASSIQGGRASEQYF. As DNA, the CDR3 is TGTGCCAGTAGTATTCAGGGCGGCAGGGCGTCCGAGCAGTACTTC.

This clone occurred a few times. The CDR3 sequence: CASSFQGPDTQYF. The DNA of the CDR3 is TGTGCCAGCAGTTTTCAGGGGCCCGATACGCAGTATTTT. The chain joins TRBV6-6 to TRBJ2-3, with D perhaps matching TRBD1 (6 bases). CDR1 and CDR2 from the germline V gene are MNHNY and SVGAGI (reference sequence). The CDR3 is 13 amino acids. V lost 4 bases and J lost 6, with 11 bases in between.

This rearrangement joins TRBV5-6 to TRBJ2-1, with 9 bases that match TRBD2. CDR3 length: 15 amino acids. Germline CDR1 SGHDT, CDR2 YYEEEE. V trimming: 4 bases; J trimming: 7 bases; junction bases outside the gene matches: 9. The CDR3 DNA reads as TGTGCCAGCAGCCCCCTGGGACTAGCTGCGAATGAGCAGTTCTTC. It yields the protein CASSPLGLAANEQFF. The complete variable domain, with remaining parts taken from reference TRBV5-6 and TRBJ2-1, reads DAGVTQSPTHLIKTRGQQVTLRCSPKSGHDTVSWYQQALGQGPQFIFQYYEEEERQRGNFPDRFSGHQFPNYSSELNVNALLLGDSALYLCASSPLGLAANEQFFGPGTRLTVL.